This T cell receptor (beta chain) appears in the sequencing data of a study of cytomegalovirus exposure and HLA in healthy donors. Concerning this clone: The antigen is not known.

Looked up from germline, CDR1 is MNHNS and CDR2 is SASEGT. The CDR3 consists of 16 residues. Trimming stripped 4 bases from V and 0 bases from J, with 13 bases between. With 60 Vbeta and 13 Jbeta primers, the PCR was carried out. TCRdb's copy holds only in-frame clones and misses some; the assay was immunoSEQ multiplex PCR. The sample has about 190,000 clones; around 83% are singletons. Study-level points and caveats: Later on, an analysis tied about 17,000 TCR beta sequences to HLA alleles at 0.05 false discovery rate. Highly shared variants forming one cluster were likely a sequencing artifact. Researchers had no immune exposure information except CMV serostatus available.

This chain joins TRBV6-1 and TRBJ1-5; D may be TRBD1 (5 bases). Sequenced: PBMCs. The receptor comes from a man aged 40-55 years in good health and CMV-seropositive. CDR3 sequence reads: CASSVLGTFSNQPQHF. CDR3 in DNA: TGTGCCAGCAGTGTCCTCGGGACTTTTAGCAATCAGCCCCAGCATTTT.